Listed here are 2 T cell receptor beta chains from one sample, sequenced in a study of T-cell memory formation after mild COVID-19. TCRdb reanalysed the 5' RACE reads using MiXCR and keeps one entry per CDR3 protein. The table has about 250,000 distinct CDR3 sequences, roughly 14% seen once. The sequenced sample consisted of PBMCs or a T cell subset sorted from them (not recorded which). These receptor sequences come from an adult woman who had mild COVID-19 (a few samples of this study predate the infection). Cell type and time point are not known.

V and J are TRBV2 and TRBJ2-1; perhaps TRBD2 as D (5 bases). V was trimmed by 2 bases and J by 9 bases, leaving 20 bases between them. The CDR3 has 16 residues. The germline CDR1 and CDR2 sequences are SNHLY and FYNNEI. The CDR3 region is CASSELASRPGTEQFF. CDR3 in DNA: TGTGCCAGCAGTGAACTGGCTAGCCGCCCGGGTACTGAGCAGTTCTTC.

The chain couples TRBV19 to TRBJ2-5; no clear D. Trimming took 7 bases from V and 5 from J, leaving 8 bases between them. There are 11 residues in the CDR3. CDR1 LNHDA and CDR2 SQIVND come from the germline V gene (reference sequence). In DNA form, the CDR3 reads TGTGCCAGTAAAATAGGGGAGACCCAGTACTTC. Translating it yields CASKIGETQYF.